This is a list of T cell receptor beta chains from one sample in a study of cytomegalovirus exposure and HLA in healthy donors. The method was immunoSEQ multiplex PCR; TCRdb's version includes in-frame clones alone and lacks a portion of them. The repertoire holds tens of thousands of clones, with over 85% as singletons. Sequenced: PBMCs. Receptors were obtained from a woman under 30 in good health and CMV-seropositive. Both conserved end residues are part of each CDR3. Each record gives: J gene, D gene, V gene, clone size, CDR3 protein, CDR3 DNA. A D gene is named only where the DNA matches it firmly. Size is stated for part of the rows, as once, few or many counts, or as a class when the clone is expanded.

TRBJ2-3 TRBD2 TRBV6-5 medium-sized CASRHGLAGTDTQYF TGTGCCAGCAGACATGGACTAGCGGGCACAGATACGCAGTATTTT
TRBJ1-1 TRBD1 TRBV29-1 . CSVLPGQMNTEAFF TGCAGCGTGCTACCGGGACAGATGAACACTGAAGCTTTCTTT
TRBJ2-1 TRBD2 TRBV28 . CASIETGLAGGDEQFF TGTGCCAGCATAGAGACGGGACTAGCGGGGGGAGATGAGCAGTTCTTC
TRBJ1-2 . TRBV12-1 . CASSPLTGPTYSANYGYTF TGTGCCAGCAGCCCGTTGACAGGTCCTACCTATTCAGCTAACTATGGCTACACCTTC
TRBJ1-1 TRBD1 TRBV5-8 few CASSYGTGGRTEAFF TGTGCCAGCAGCTACGGGACAGGGGGTCGCACTGAAGCTTTCTTT
TRBJ2-3 TRBD1 TRBV2 . CASRAGQGITDTQYF TGTGCCAGCAGAGCCGGACAGGGGATCACAGATACGCAGTATTTT
TRBJ2-5 TRBD1 TRBV5-1 . CASSPEKTGSSETQYF TGCGCCAGCAGCCCGGAAAAGACAGGGTCCTCAGAGACCCAGTACTTC
TRBJ1-6 . TRBV6-5 few CASTPVGLTGSPLHF TGTGCCAGCACCCCCGTCGGGCTCACAGGGTCACCCCTCCACTTT
TRBJ1-5 TRBD1 TRBV2 . CASRTGQGPNQPQHF TGTGCCAGCAGGACCGGACAGGGGCCCAATCAGCCCCAGCATTTT
TRBJ1-2 TRBD1 TRBV4-1 once CASSLRTGGDYGYTF TGCGCCAGCAGCCTCAGGACAGGGGGGGACTATGGCTACACCTTC
TRBJ2-3 . TRBV13 . CASSPRDSYTQYF TGTGCCAGCAGCCCCCGGGACTCCTATACGCAGTATTTT